One sample yielded the 20 T cell receptor beta chains listed below, sequenced in a study of blood T cell repertoires in COVID-19. Assay: immunoSEQ multiplex PCR; the TCRdb copy retains only in-frame clones and omits some. The sample includes about 280,000 clones, approximately 88% seen only once; the top ten take roughly 9.1%. The sample was peripheral blood. The receptors originated from a man aged 18 to 30 with active or convalescent COVID-19.

In this sample, this clone turned up once. The chain joins TRBV4-1 to TRBJ2-3, with 9 bases lining up with TRBD2. The germline V gene encodes CDR1 MGHRA and CDR2 YSYEKL. CDR3 length equals 16 residues. V lost 1 base to trimming and J lost 1 base; unmatched junction nucleotides: 3. The CDR3 nucleotides read TGCGCCAGCAGCCAAGGGCGGGGGGGAGGCACAGATACGCAGTATTTT. Translating it yields CASSQGRGGGTDTQYF.

V usage is TRBV15 and J usage is TRBJ2-1; 8 nucleotides agree with TRBD1. This CDR3 region has 15 residues. The V gene end was trimmed by 2 bases and the J gene end by 6 bases; junction bases not matched to a gene: 6. Germline V gene data show CDR1 as LNHNV and CDR2 as YYDKDF (reference sequence). The CDR3 DNA sequence: TGTGCCACCAGCAGACAGACAGGGGCCGGCAATGAGCAGTTCTTC. It codes for CATSRQTGAGNEQFF.

J is TRBJ2-7 and V is TRBV7-9, with TRBD1 matching 7 bases. Germline values: CDR1 SEHNR, CDR2 FQNEAQ (reference sequence). V lost 5 bases, J lost 0 bases, and 7 bases stayed unmatched. The CDR3 spans 15 residues. This CDR3 reads CASSMGTESSYEQYF. The CDR3 coding sequence is TGTGCCAGCAGCATGGGGACAGAGAGCTCCTACGAGCAGTACTTC.

The chain has TRBV10-1 and TRBJ1-6; 7 positions agree with TRBD1. The CDR3 totals 16 residues. Per the germline V gene, CDR1 is WNHNN and CDR2 is SYGVQD (reference sequence). V was pared by 6 bases and J by 1 base, with 6 bases of the junction left unmatched. Written as DNA, the CDR3 is TGCGCCAGCAGAGACAGGGATAGGTCCTATAATTCACCCCTCCACTTT. Amino acids: CASRDRDRSYNSPLHF.

The chain employs TRBV3-1 (or the pseudogene TRBV3-2) and TRBJ2-2; D might be TRBD1 (5 bases). The CDR3 spans 16 residues. CDR1 LGHDT and CDR2 YNNKEL come from the germline V gene (reference sequence). V lost 1 base, J lost 6 bases, and 15 bases lay in between. The CDR3 nucleotides are TGTGCCAGCAGCCAAGTGGGGCGCTATCCCCCCGGGGAGCTGTTTTTT. It translates to CASSQVGRYPPGELFF.

V usage is TRBV5-6 and J usage is TRBJ2-7; the D gene is possibly TRBD2 (5 bases). V dropped 5 bases and J dropped 2 bases, with 14 bases sitting between them. Germline V gene lookup returns CDR1 SGHDT and CDR2 YYEEEE. This CDR3 spans 14 amino acids. The CDR3 DNA follows: TGTGCCAGCAGTTATGGCCGGGGAACCTACGAGCAGTACTTC. Protein sequence: CASSYGRGTYEQYF.

The chain has TRBV6-2 or TRBV6-3 and TRBJ1-2; the D gene is possibly TRBD1 (6 bases). CDR1 and CDR2 (germline): MNHEY, SVGEGT. Trimming stripped 5 bases from V and 3 bases from J, with 13 bases between. This CDR3 contains 14 residues. In nucleotides, the CDR3 is TGTGCCAGCAGTCCGACTGAGGGGGACTATGGCTACACCTTC. Translation gives CASSPTEGDYGYTF.

The rearrangement uses TRBV19 and TRBJ1-4; no clear D gene. Trimming pared 3 bases from V and 0 bases from J, leaving 5 bases between. CDR1 is LNHDA and CDR2 is SQIVND in the germline V gene (reference sequence). The CDR3 spans 14 residues. The CDR3, as DNA: TGTGCCAGTAGTATGGAGGCAACTAATGAAAAACTGTTTTTT. Its translation is CASSMEATNEKLFF.

The genes are TRBV5-5 and TRBJ1-5, with a possible D match to TRBD1 (6 bases). Germline-derived CDR1 and CDR2 are SGHKS and YYEKEE (reference sequence). Trimming took off 5 bases at V and 4 bases at J, with 16 bases between the two ends. The CDR3 runs to 15 residues. The CDR3 DNA is TGTGCCAGCAGACCCGGCGCAGGGGAAAATCAGCCCCAGCATTTT. It codes for CASRPGAGENQPQHF.

The V and J genes are TRBV7-9 and TRBJ1-1; 7 bases align to TRBD1. Germline V gene data show CDR1 as SEHNR and CDR2 as FQNEAQ (reference sequence). The CDR3 has 13 residues. Trimming at V came to 4 bases and at J to 4 bases, leaving 3 bases not matched to a gene. The CDR3: CASSSQGGTEAFF. The CDR3, as DNA: TGTGCCAGCAGCTCCCAGGGGGGCACTGAAGCTTTCTTT.

This clone came up many times. The gene calls are TRBV2 and TRBJ1-6, with a weak D call TRBD1 (5 bases). CDR1 and CDR2 from the germline V gene are SNHLY and FYNNEI. There are 15 residues in the CDR3. Trimming left V 6 bases short and J 9 bases short, with 18 bases between. The CDR3 DNA sequence: TGTGCCAGCAGGGGGAATCCAGGGCCATCTTCACCCCTCCACTTT. Translation: CASRGNPGPSSPLHF.

This rearrangement joins TRBV2 to TRBJ1-4; D remains unclear. V dropped 6 bases and J dropped 3 bases, with 11 bases sitting between them. The length of the CDR3 is 14 residues. The germline CDR1 and CDR2 sequences are SNHLY and FYNNEI. The CDR3 loop is CASRRRESNEKLFF. In DNA form, the CDR3 reads TGTGCCAGCAGACGCCGGGAGTCTAATGAAAAACTGTTTTTT.

The CDR3 spells CASSPGSTGELFF. The CDR3 DNA follows: TGTGCCAGCAGCCCGGGGAGCACCGGGGAGCTGTTTTTT. The chain is built from TRBV5-6 and TRBJ2-2; a weak D match, TRBD2 (5 bases). CDR1 and CDR2 (germline): SGHDT, YYEEEE. V lost 4 bases and J lost 4, with 8 bases in between. This CDR3 comprises 13 residues.

This sequence joins TRBV6-2 or TRBV6-3 and TRBJ2-3; 8 nucleotides match TRBD1. The CDR3 extends over 12 amino acids. Germline trimming cut 5 bases from V and 9 bases from J; bases unmatched to any gene: 4. Germline loops: CDR1 MNHEY, CDR2 SVGEGT. The CDR3 DNA reads TGTGCCAGCAGTCAGACAGGGGTCACGCAGTATTTT. Translating gives CASSQTGVTQYF.

The chain carries TRBV5-6 and TRBJ2-5, with D maybe TRBD1 (5 bases). From germline, CDR1 is SGHDT and CDR2 YYEEEE. This CDR3 contains 15 residues. V was trimmed by 0 bases and J by 5 bases, leaving 14 bases between them. CDR3 protein: CASSLDPAGRETQYF. For the CDR3, the DNA is TGTGCCAGCAGCTTGGATCCGGCAGGGCGGGAGACCCAGTACTTC.

This chain links TRBV6-1 with TRBJ2-7; TRBD2 agrees at 11 bases. V shed 2 bases, J shed 3 bases, and the junction held 3 bases outside the gene matches. Germline-derived CDR1 and CDR2 are MNHNS and SASEGT. The CDR3 loop spans 15 amino acids. Here the CDR3 reads CASSERLAGFYEQYF. The CDR3 bases are TGTGCCAGCAGTGAAAGACTAGCGGGGTTCTACGAGCAGTACTTC.

The genes are TRBV9 and TRBJ1-1; tentative D call: TRBD1 (6 bases). CDR3 length: 16 amino acids. Germline-derived CDR1 and CDR2 are SGDLS and YYNGEE. With 0 bases removed from V and 4 bases from J, the gap between germline ends came to 16 bases. The CDR3 nucleotides read TGTGCCAGCAGCGTAGAAGGGGGGGGCCTCGCCACTGAAGCTTTCTTT. Translation gives CASSVEGGGLATEAFF.

A note on this clone: Different DNA sequences within this sample yield the same CDR3. The chain carries TRBV6-5 and TRBJ1-1; D unclear. The CDR3 length is 13 residues. V dropped 2 bases and J dropped 1 base, with 5 bases sitting between them. CDR1 is MNHEY and CDR2 is SVGAGI in the germline V gene. The CDR3 nucleotides are TGTGCCAGCAGTTACGGCAGGAACACTGAAGCTTTCTTT. This translates into CASSYGRNTEAFF.

V and J are TRBV5-1 and TRBJ1-6; TRBD1 matches at 9 bases. V trimming: 4 bases; J trimming: 8 bases; junction bases outside the gene matches: 7. Germline V gene data show CDR1 as SGHRS and CDR2 as YFSETQ. The CDR3 covers 15 residues. The CDR3 protein is CASSLWDRVDSPLHF. The CDR3 DNA reads as TGCGCCAGCAGCCTGTGGGACAGGGTTGATTCACCCCTCCACTTT.

This chain connects TRBV3-1 (or the pseudogene TRBV3-2) to TRBJ1-1; D is possibly TRBD1 (5 bases). The V gene's germline CDR1 is LGHDT and CDR2 YNNKEL (reference sequence). This CDR3 region has 17 residues. V lost 5 bases and J lost 4, with 23 bases in between. CDR3: CASSEGVAKGLGTEAFF. CDR3 coding DNA: TGTGCCAGCAGCGAAGGCGTGGCTAAGGGGTTGGGCACTGAAGCTTTCTTT.